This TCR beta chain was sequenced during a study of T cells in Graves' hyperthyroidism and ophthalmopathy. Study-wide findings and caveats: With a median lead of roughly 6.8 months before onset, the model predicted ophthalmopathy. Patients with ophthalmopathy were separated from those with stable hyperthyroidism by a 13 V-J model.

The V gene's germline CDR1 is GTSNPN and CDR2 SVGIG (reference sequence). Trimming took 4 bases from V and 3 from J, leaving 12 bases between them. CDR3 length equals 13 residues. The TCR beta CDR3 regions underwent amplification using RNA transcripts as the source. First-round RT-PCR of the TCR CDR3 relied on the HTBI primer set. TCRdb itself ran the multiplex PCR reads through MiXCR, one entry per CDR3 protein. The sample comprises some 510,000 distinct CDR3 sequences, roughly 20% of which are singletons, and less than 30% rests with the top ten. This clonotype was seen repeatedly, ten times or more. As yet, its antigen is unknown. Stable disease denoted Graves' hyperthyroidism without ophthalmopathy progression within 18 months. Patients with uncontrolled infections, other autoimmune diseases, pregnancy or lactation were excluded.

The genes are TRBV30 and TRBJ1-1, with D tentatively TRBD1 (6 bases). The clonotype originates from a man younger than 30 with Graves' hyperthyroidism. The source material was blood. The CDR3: CAWKQGVYTEAFF. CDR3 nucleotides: TGTGCCTGGAAACAGGGCGTTTACACTGAAGCTTTCTTT. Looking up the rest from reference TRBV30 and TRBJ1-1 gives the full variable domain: SQTIHQWPATLVQPVGSPLSLECTVEGTSNPNLYWYRQAAGRGLQLLFYSVGIGQISSEVPQNLSASRPQDRQFILSSKKLLLSDSGFYLCAWKQGVYTEAFFGQGTRLTVV.